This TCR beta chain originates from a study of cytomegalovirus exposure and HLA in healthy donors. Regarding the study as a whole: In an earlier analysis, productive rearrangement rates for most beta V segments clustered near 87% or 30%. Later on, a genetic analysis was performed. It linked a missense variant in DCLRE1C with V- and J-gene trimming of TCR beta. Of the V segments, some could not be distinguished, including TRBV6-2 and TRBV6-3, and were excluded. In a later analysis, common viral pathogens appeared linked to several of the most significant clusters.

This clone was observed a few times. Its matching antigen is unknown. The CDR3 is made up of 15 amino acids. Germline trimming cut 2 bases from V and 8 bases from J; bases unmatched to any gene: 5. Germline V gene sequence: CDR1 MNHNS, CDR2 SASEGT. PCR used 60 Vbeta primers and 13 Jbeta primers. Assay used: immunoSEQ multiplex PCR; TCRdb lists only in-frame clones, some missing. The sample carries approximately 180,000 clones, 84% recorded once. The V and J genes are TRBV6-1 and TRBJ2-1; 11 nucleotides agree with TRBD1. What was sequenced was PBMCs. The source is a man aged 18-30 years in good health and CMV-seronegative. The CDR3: CASSERTGGLDEQFF. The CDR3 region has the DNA TGTGCCAGCAGTGAAAGGACAGGGGGCTTGGATGAGCAGTTCTTC.